This TCR beta chain stems from a study of response to subunit inactivated influenza vaccine. Study-wide points: The authors suggested that few new T cells are recruited per seasonal influenza vaccination.

This clonotype was counted at least ten times. Antigen: not known. TCRdb processed the RT-PCR reads anew with MiXCR; each CDR3 protein has one entry. The sample gives some 520,000 distinct CDR3 sequences, approximately 15% of which show up once; less than 4% is in the top ten. The V end was cut by 1 base, the J end by 2 bases, with 12 bases between. The CDR3 covers 17 residues. Germline-derived CDR1 and CDR2 are LGHNA and YNFKEQ. V is TRBV4-2 and J is TRBJ2-6, with D perhaps matching TRBD2 (5 bases). This clonotype originated in a man aged 45 to 70 who received an inactivated influenza vaccine. The specimen was CD4+ T cells sorted from PBMCs, collected approximately 25 months after vaccination. The CDR3 nucleotides read TGTGCCAGCAGCCAAGGGACCTGGGGAGCTGGGGCCAACGTCCTGACTTTC. It specifies CASSQGTWGAGANVLTF.